The entry that follows covers one T cell receptor (beta chain) sequence. Methods used by the authors: Scientists estimated how many nucleated cells there were by amplifying reference gene primers. Sequenced by immunoSEQ multiplex PCR; TCRdb stores in-frame clones only, minus some. Clone size and V and J calls were adopted from that table, with D and trimming inferred from the DNA. The sample lists some 65,000 clones, 85% occurring once. The data derive from a study of blood T cell repertoires in COVID-19. Overall study context: The United States, Italy and Spain provided the acute and convalescent COVID-19 samples. T cells, B-cell-depleted T cells, or PBMCs supplied cDNA or gDNA.

Germline V gene lookup returns CDR1 SQVTM and CDR2 ANQGSEA. The CDR3 spans 12 residues. Trimming removed 7 bases at V and 0 bases at J, with 7 bases between. V usage is TRBV29-1 and J usage is TRBJ2-1; D not certain. The specimen was peripheral blood. The receptor was isolated from a man older than 75 with acute or convalescent COVID-19. The CDR3 nucleotides read TGCAGCGCCGAGGCCTCCTACAATGAGCAGTTCTTC. Translated: CSAEASYNEQFF.